Detailed here is one T cell receptor (beta chain). Its cognate antigen has yet to be identified. No per-base quality is available; no much larger clone lies one base away. CDR1 is given as MGHDK and CDR2 as SYGVNS, both from the germline V gene. After removal of 0 bases from V and 1 base from J, the junction retains 2 bases not matched to a gene. The CDR3 goes from the cysteine to the phenylalanine over 15 residues. The CDR3 DNA has 45 bases and is translated from base 1. The data derive from a study of blood T cell repertoires in COVID-19 (dated by TCRdb to the early 2020s). Background for the entire study: Samples from collaborators originated in the United States, Italy and Spain and spanned both the acute and convalescent phases of COVID-19. HLA class I and class II types, where available, came from metadata supplied by the sample provider rather than from assay-based typing. A de-identified subject ID, COVID-19 status, age in years and sex were almost always included in the sample metadata. The prospective study material was composed of cDNA or gDNA derived from T cells, B-cell-depleted T cells, or PBMCs. Deeply sampled blood TCRbeta repertoires from subjects exposed to, actively infected with, or recovered from COVID-19 were included in the dataset. Samples were obtained from the ongoing ImmuneRACE study (first 160 participants) and from 1,254 subjects provided by 6 global collaborators. The repertoires were released in a freely available public database meant as a resource for research on the immune response to SARS-CoV-2.

The collaborating institutions used their own protocols to collect whole blood in K2EDTA tubes. For TCRbeta analysis, collaborator samples were shipped as frozen whole blood, as isolated PBMCs, or as DNA extracted from either sample type. TCRbeta CDR3 regions were amplified from genomic DNA using the immunoSEQ Assay, a bias-controlled multiplex PCR. The source study handled its data this way. The number of nucleated cells in each sample was estimated by amplification of reference gene primers within the assay. To quantify the absolute abundance of each unique TCRbeta CDR3 rearrangement, sequence reads were collapsed and filtered. For each sample, productive Simpson clonality was calculated as the square root of Simpson's diversity index across productive rearrangements. In TCRdb, the immuneACCESS table is reduced to in-frame sequences with V and J assigned. These tables do not hold every clone; where another copy was compared, an unresolved V gene accounts for under half, and the others remain unexplained. Clone size and V and J calls were adopted from that table, with D and trimming inferred from the DNA. Across this sample there are 150,000 to 200,000 clones, with more than 75% seen only once. 3.7% of the sample rests with the top ten.

Results the study describes overall, beyond this receptor: The quantity of clinical and demographic metadata differed by source and by participant and was supplied without curation.

The sequence links TRBV25-1 to TRBJ1-1; 7 bases in between match TRBD1. The clonotype comes from a man younger than 35 with active or convalescent COVID-19. The sample comprised peripheral blood. The DNA sequence is TGTGCCAGCAGTGAATATCGGACAGGGAACACTGAAGCTTTCTTT. It translates to CASSEYRTGNTEAFF.